The rows below give T cell receptor beta chains drawn from one sample of a study of cytomegalovirus exposure and HLA in healthy donors. Clones were sequenced by immunoSEQ multiplex PCR, and TCRdb holds only the in-frame ones, with some missing. The sample holds over 100,000 clones, 85% to 90% seen once. The material sequenced was PBMCs. These receptors originate from a young woman in good health and CMV-seropositive. CDR3s include the opening cysteine and the closing phenylalanine or tryptophan. The D gene is left open where the match is weak. Clone size is shown for a subset of rows, as once, few, many or a class of expanded clone.

TRBJ1-5 - TRBV5-6 TRBD1 CASSFGQGSNQPQHF TGTGCCAGCAGCTTCGGACAGGGAAGCAATCAGCCCCAGCATTTT
TRBJ2-3 - TRBV5-5 TRBD1 CASSPPTGTGSDTQYF TGTGCCAGCAGCCCCCCGACCGGGACAGGGTCAGATACGCAGTATTTT
TRBJ1-1 - TRBV5-1 - CASSLGLRENTEAFF TGCGCCAGCAGCTTGGGACTCAGGGAGAACACTGAAGCTTTCTTT
TRBJ2-3 - TRBV7-8 - CASSLEGVETDTQYF TGTGCCAGCAGCCTTGAGGGGGTCGAGACAGATACGCAGTATTTT
TRBJ1-4 few TRBV4-2 TRBD1 CASSRGRTGGEKLFF TGTGCCAGCAGCCGGGGGCGTACAGGGGGCGAAAAACTGTTTTTT
TRBJ2-1 - TRBV30 - CAWSTGYEQFF TGTGCCTGGAGTACGGGGTATGAGCAGTTCTTC
TRBJ2-7 once TRBV28 - CASSLSGQGGWEYEQYF TGTGCCAGCAGTTTATCAGGGCAAGGGGGTTGGGAATACGAGCAGTACTTC
TRBJ1-2 - TRBV15 - CATSRGTGYTF TGTGCCACCAGCAGAGGTACAGGCTACACCTTC
TRBJ1-1 - TRBV4-1 - CASSQDWSAEAFF TGCGCCAGCAGCCAAGATTGGAGCGCTGAAGCTTTCTTT
TRBJ2-1 - TRBV7-3 TRBD2 CASSLTGSGGANEQFF TGTGCCAGCAGCTTAACGGGTAGCGGGGGGGCGAATGAGCAGTTCTTC
TRBJ2-3 - TRBV4-1 - CASSQDVDTAYTQYF TGCGCCAGCAGCCAAGATGTAGACACCGCCTATACGCAGTATTTT
TRBJ1-5 - TRBV15 TRBD1 CATSRPIDRGPNQPQHF TGTGCCACCAGCAGACCTATTGACAGGGGACCTAATCAGCCCCAGCATTTT
TRBJ2-3 once TRBV9 - CASSVRPTGGGADTQYF TGTGCCAGCAGCGTGAGACCCACAGGGGGGGGAGCAGATACGCAGTATTTT
TRBJ1-2 - TRBV21-1 - CASSKAGYWGDGYTF TGTGCCAGCAGCAAAGCAGGGTACTGGGGGGATGGCTACACCTTC
TRBJ1-6 - TRBV13 - CASRDRNYNSPLHF TGTGCCAGCAGAGACAGAAACTATAATTCACCCCTCCACTTT
TRBJ2-1 - TRBV7-9 TRBD1 CASSGTGRHNEQFF TGTGCCAGCAGCGGGACAGGGCGGCACAATGAGCAGTTCTTC
TRBJ2-7 - TRBV6-5 - CASNLQGGEQYF TGTGCCAGCAATCTACAGGGCGGCGAGCAGTACTTC
TRBJ1-2 - TRBV19 TRBD1 CASRRDRVYGYTF TGTGCCAGTCGACGGGACAGGGTCTATGGCTACACCTTC
TRBJ2-1 - TRBV6-1 TRBD2 CASSVLSGLAGGRDEQFF TGTGCCAGCAGTGTCCTAAGTGGACTAGCGGGGGGGCGGGATGAGCAGTTCTTC
TRBJ2-1 - TRBV4-1 TRBD2 CASSQDEDLAGADNEQFF TGCGCCAGCAGCCAAGATGAGGACCTAGCGGGGGCCGACAATGAGCAGTTCTTC
TRBJ2-1 once TRBV7-9 - CASSLALSSGYNEQFF TGTGCCAGCAGCTTAGCTCTTAGCTCTGGCTACAATGAGCAGTTCTTC
TRBJ1-3 - TRBV14 - CASSQSRGSRNTIYF TGTGCCAGCAGCCAGAGCAGGGGAAGTAGAAACACCATATATTTT